The T cell receptor (beta chain) under discussion was sequenced for a study of monozygotic twins with inflammatory bowel disease. TCRdb reprocessed the 5' RACE reads; each CDR3 protein has one entry and no DNA is given. Its listing shows about 200,000 distinct CDR3 sequences. There are 15 residues in the CDR3. Germline V gene data show CDR1 as SGHRS and CDR2 as YFSETQ. The sequence was collected from a human donor with ulcerative colitis or Crohn's disease, or a healthy co-twin of an affected twin (not recorded which). Sequencing was carried out using blood. The chain joins TRBV5-1 to TRBJ1-5. This CDR3 is CASSLEGSRNQPQHF.